These T cell receptor beta chains were read from a single sample in a study of identical twins. TCRdb reprocessed the 5' RACE reads with MiXCR, giving one entry per CDR3 protein. The sample has about 530,000 distinct CDR3 sequences; about 16% are singletons. In addition, the sample was reused for a study of yellow fever vaccine responses in identical twins.

The sequenced sample was CD4+ T cells sorted from blood. All receptors come from a woman younger than 35 in good health. The CDR3 runs from the conserved cysteine through the conserved F or W. D genes are given only for firm matches. Expanded clones are given a class, and other clones once, few, many or no size at all.

D: .
size: few
J: TRBJ2-2
V: TRBV7-3
DNA: TGTGCCAGCAGATACTTGGACACCGGGGAGCTGTTTTTT
CDR3: CASRYLDTGELFF

D: TRBD2
size: .
J: TRBJ2-7
V: TRBV29-1
DNA: TGCAGCGTTAACCCTCGGGCGGGAGTTGGGGAGCAGTACTTC
CDR3: CSVNPRAGVGEQYF

D: .
size: few
J: TRBJ1-1
V: TRBV29-1
DNA: TGCAGCGTCGAGGGGGGGATGAACACTGAAGCTTTCTTT
CDR3: CSVEGGMNTEAFF

D: .
size: .
J: TRBJ1-4
V: TRBV5-1
DNA: TGCGCCAGCAGCTTGGCCCTGGGGCAGATTGAAAAACTGTTTTTT
CDR3: CASSLALGQIEKLFF

D: .
size: few
J: TRBJ2-3
V: TRBV7-8
DNA: TGTGCCAGCAGCTTATACGGGGACAGCACAGATACGCAGTATTTT
CDR3: CASSLYGDSTDTQYF

D: TRBD2
size: few
J: TRBJ2-2
V: TRBV11-2
DNA: TGTGCCAGCAGCCCCACGGTAGCGGGGACGAGAACCGGGGAGCTGTTTTTT
CDR3: CASSPTVAGTRTGELFF

D: TRBD1
size: .
J: TRBJ1-3
V: TRBV20-1
DNA: TGCAGTGCTAGAAAACCCGGGACAGGGGTCGGAAACACCATATATTTT
CDR3: CSARKPGTGVGNTIYF

D: .
size: .
J: TRBJ2-1
V: TRBV24-1
DNA: TGTGCCACCAGTGCCCCGTACAATGAGCAGTTCTTC
CDR3: CATSAPYNEQFF

D: .
size: .
J: TRBJ1-1
V: TRBV3-1
DNA: TGTGCCAGCCGAGGGGGGGGACTGAACACTGAAGCTTTCTTT
CDR3: CASRGGGLNTEAFF

D: .
size: .
J: TRBJ2-3
V: TRBV4-2
DNA: TGTGCCAGCAGCCAAGGGACAGAGAGCACAGATACGCAGTATTTT
CDR3: CASSQGTESTDTQYF

D: .
size: .
J: TRBJ2-1
V: TRBV3-1
DNA: TGTGCCAGCAGCCAAGATCTCTGGAATGAGCAGTTCTTC
CDR3: CASSQDLWNEQFF

D: .
size: few
J: TRBJ2-2
V: TRBV12-3/TRBV12-4
DNA: TGTGCCAGCATCCAGAGTGGTCCCCGCGGACCCGGGGAGCTGTTTTTT
CDR3: CASIQSGPRGPGELFF

D: .
size: few
J: TRBJ1-2
V: TRBV6-5
DNA: TGTGCCAGCAGTCACGGGAACCCAGGGCGTTATGGCTACACCTTC
CDR3: CASSHGNPGRYGYTF

D: .
size: .
J: TRBJ2-7
V: TRBV6-6
DNA: TGTGCCAGTACCCCGGGACACTCCTACGAGCAGTACTTC
CDR3: CASTPGHSYEQYF

D: .
size: many
J: TRBJ2-3
V: TRBV5-1
DNA: TGCGCCAGCAGCTCTGGTGCAGATACGCAGTATTTT
CDR3: CASSSGADTQYF

D: TRBD2
size: many
J: TRBJ2-1
V: TRBV12-3/TRBV12-4
DNA: TGTGCCAGCATCGCGACCGGGACTAGCGAGTACAATGAGCAGTTCTTC
CDR3: CASIATGTSEYNEQFF

D: TRBD2
size: few
J: TRBJ2-1
V: TRBV5-1
DNA: TGCGCCAGCAGCTTGGCCGGTACTAGCGGGAGAAGGAATGAGCAGTTCTTC
CDR3: CASSLAGTSGRRNEQFF

D: TRBD2
size: few
J: TRBJ2-7
V: TRBV5-1
DNA: TGCGCCAGCAGCACCGCTCTAGCGGAAGCCTACGAGCAGTACTTC
CDR3: CASSTALAEAYEQYF

D: .
size: .
J: TRBJ2-1
V: TRBV20-1
DNA: TGCAGTGCTAGGGCAGGAACGGGCTACAATGAGCAGTTCTTC
CDR3: CSARAGTGYNEQFF

D: TRBD1
size: few
J: TRBJ2-7
V: TRBV20-1
DNA: TGCAGTGCTAGACGGGACAGGGGGGAGCAGTACTTC
CDR3: CSARRDRGEQYF

D: .
size: .
J: TRBJ2-7
V: TRBV12-5
DNA: TGTGCTAGTGGTTTGGTAACGGCTGGTGAGCAGTACTTC
CDR3: CASGLVTAGEQYF

D: TRBD2
size: few
J: TRBJ2-7
V: TRBV28
DNA: TGTGCCAGCAGTTTATTCTCAGCGGGAGGCTACGAGCAGTACTTC
CDR3: CASSLFSAGGYEQYF

D: TRBD2
size: .
J: TRBJ2-2
V: TRBV12-3/TRBV12-4
DNA: TGTGCCAGCAGTTATAGAGGGAGGGCCTCCGGGGAGCTGTTTTTT
CDR3: CASSYRGRASGELFF

D: TRBD1
size: many
J: TRBJ1-1
V: TRBV15
DNA: TGTGCCACCATGGGACAGGGGGCGACTGAAGCTTTCTTT
CDR3: CATMGQGATEAFF

D: .
size: few
J: TRBJ1-6
V: TRBV20-1
DNA: TGCAGTGCTAGGGCCCGGGTCTTAGGGTCACCCCTCCACTTT
CDR3: CSARARVLGSPLHF

D: .
size: .
J: TRBJ1-2
V: TRBV19
DNA: TGTGCCAGTAAAGACCGGACCGTCGCCTATGGCTACACCTTC
CDR3: CASKDRTVAYGYTF

D: .
size: few
J: TRBJ1-5
V: TRBV20-1
DNA: TGCAGTTACCAAGGCAGGGGCGATCAGCACCAGCATTTT
CDR3: CSYQGRGDQHQHF

D: .
size: few
J: TRBJ2-1
V: TRBV7-9
DNA: TGTGCCAGCAGCCCACCCGGGAATGAGCAGTTCTTC
CDR3: CASSPPGNEQFF

D: TRBD2
size: .
J: TRBJ2-5
V: TRBV10-3
DNA: TGTGCCGCCAGCAGGCTAGCGGGGAATCAAGAGACCCAGTACTTC
CDR3: CAASRLAGNQETQYF

D: TRBD1
size: .
J: TRBJ1-5
V: TRBV2
DNA: TGTGCCAGCCGCGGGACAGGTAGGGGATATAGCAATCAGCCCCAGCATTTT
CDR3: CASRGTGRGYSNQPQHF

D: .
size: .
J: TRBJ1-6
V: TRBV20-1
DNA: TGCAGTGCATGGACATCCTATAATTCACCCCTCCACTTT
CDR3: CSAWTSYNSPLHF

D: .
size: .
J: TRBJ2-2
V: TRBV10-1
DNA: TGCGCCAGCAGTGTAGCCCTTAACGAAGGGGGGACCGGGGAGCTGTTTTTT
CDR3: CASSVALNEGGTGELFF

D: .
size: .
J: TRBJ2-3
V: TRBV12-3/TRBV12-4
DNA: TGTGCCAGCAATCTACTAGGCACAGATACGCAGTATTTT
CDR3: CASNLLGTDTQYF

D: .
size: few
J: TRBJ2-2
V: TRBV7-6
DNA: TGTGCCAGCAGCTTAGCCCGGGGGTACACCGGGGAGCTGTTTTTT
CDR3: CASSLARGYTGELFF

D: .
size: few
J: TRBJ1-6
V: TRBV11-1
DNA: TGTGCCAGCAGCTTACCAGGGATGCGGTCACCCCTCCACTTT
CDR3: CASSLPGMRSPLHF

D: TRBD1
size: few
J: TRBJ2-2
V: TRBV18
DNA: TGTGCCAGCTCACCCCTAGCCGGGACAGGGAGAGCCACCGGGGAGCTGTTTTTT
CDR3: CASSPLAGTGRATGELFF

D: TRBD2
size: .
J: TRBJ2-7
V: TRBV28
DNA: TGTGCCAGCAGTTTTAGTATCTGGCGGGAGGGCCGTTCCTACGAGCAGTACTTC
CDR3: CASSFSIWREGRSYEQYF

D: .
size: .
J: TRBJ2-1
V: TRBV6-1
DNA: TGTGCCAGCACCAGCAGGTTTTGGGGTAATGAGCAGTTCTTC
CDR3: CASTSRFWGNEQFF

D: .
size: many
J: TRBJ1-1
V: TRBV3-1
DNA: TGTGCCAGCAGCCAAGGAACTGGTTACACTGAAGCTTTCTTT
CDR3: CASSQGTGYTEAFF

D: TRBD2
size: .
J: TRBJ2-7
V: TRBV15
DNA: TGTGCCACCAGCAGAGTCGATAGCGGGAGTTACGAGCAGTACTTC
CDR3: CATSRVDSGSYEQYF

D: TRBD2
size: few
J: TRBJ2-1
V: TRBV6-1
DNA: TGTGCCAGCAGTGGGCTTGCTGGACTAGCGGGGATCTACAATGAGCAGTTCTTC
CDR3: CASSGLAGLAGIYNEQFF

D: .
size: .
J: TRBJ2-1
V: TRBV2
DNA: TGTGCCAGCAGTGAACGAAATTTGAACAATGAGCAGTTCTTC
CDR3: CASSERNLNNEQFF

D: .
size: .
J: TRBJ1-2
V: TRBV14
DNA: TGTGCCAGCAGCTCCGGGACGAAGGGTACTAACTATGGCTACACCTTC
CDR3: CASSSGTKGTNYGYTF

D: TRBD2
size: .
J: TRBJ2-1
V: TRBV5-5
DNA: TGTGCCAGCAGCTCACGCGGGAGCTCCTACAATGAGCAGTTCTTC
CDR3: CASSSRGSSYNEQFF

D: TRBD2
size: .
J: TRBJ2-3
V: TRBV9
DNA: TGTGCCAGCAGCGAAAGACTAGCGGGAGATACGCAGTATTTT
CDR3: CASSERLAGDTQYF

D: .
size: few
J: TRBJ2-3
V: TRBV14
DNA: TGTGCCAGCAGCCAAGTATCCCAGAGCACAGATACGCAGTATTTT
CDR3: CASSQVSQSTDTQYF

D: .
size: .
J: TRBJ2-4
V: TRBV7-2
DNA: TGTGCCAGCAGCCCCCAGGTGGAGGCCCTAGCCAAAAACATTCAGTACTTC
CDR3: CASSPQVEALAKNIQYF

D: .
size: few
J: TRBJ2-7
V: TRBV7-2
DNA: TGTGCCAGCAGCTTATTGGGTGGAGACGAGCAGTACTTC
CDR3: CASSLLGGDEQYF

D: .
size: many
J: TRBJ1-4
V: TRBV28
DNA: TGTGCCAGCAGTTTATCGCCAAATTTCCTAAATGAAAAACTGTTTTTT
CDR3: CASSLSPNFLNEKLFF

D: .
size: few
J: TRBJ2-5
V: TRBV16
DNA: TGTGCCAGCAGCCAGGGCAGTCAAGAGACCCAGTACTTC
CDR3: CASSQGSQETQYF

D: .
size: .
J: TRBJ1-2
V: TRBV7-2
DNA: TGTGCCAGCAGCCGGAGGGACATCCAAGGCTACACCTTC
CDR3: CASSRRDIQGYTF

D: .
size: few
J: TRBJ2-3
V: TRBV20-1
DNA: TGCAGTGCTAGTATCGCGTCGGCCTCCACAGATACGCAGTATTTT
CDR3: CSASIASASTDTQYF

D: TRBD2
size: few
J: TRBJ2-7
V: TRBV28
DNA: TGTGCCAGCAGTTTCGGACTAGCCTGGGAGCAGTACTTC
CDR3: CASSFGLAWEQYF

D: .
size: .
J: TRBJ2-3
V: TRBV20-1
DNA: TGCAGTGCTAGAGACCCCCGGGGTAGCACAGATACGCAGTATTTT
CDR3: CSARDPRGSTDTQYF

D: .
size: .
J: TRBJ2-1
V: TRBV7-6
DNA: TGTGCCAGCAGCTTCACGCAGCCGTCCTACAATGAGCAGTTCTTC
CDR3: CASSFTQPSYNEQFF

D: .
size: .
J: TRBJ2-4
V: TRBV7-2
DNA: TGTGCCAGCAGCTTAGGGGGCAGAGGAAACATTCAGTACTTC
CDR3: CASSLGGRGNIQYF

D: .
size: .
J: TRBJ2-5
V: TRBV9
DNA: TGTGCCAGCAGCACCCTAAGCGGACCACAAGAGACCCAGTACTTC
CDR3: CASSTLSGPQETQYF

D: TRBD2
size: .
J: TRBJ2-1
V: TRBV7-3
DNA: TGTGCCAGCAGCTCCGGGACTAGCGGGACCAGCTCCTACAATGAGCAGTTCTTC
CDR3: CASSSGTSGTSSYNEQFF

D: TRBD1
size: many
J: TRBJ1-6
V: TRBV10-3
DNA: TGTGCCGTGGGACAGGGTAATTCACCCCTCCACTTT
CDR3: CAVGQGNSPLHF

D: .
size: few
J: TRBJ2-1
V: TRBV5-1
DNA: TGCGCCAGCAGCCCGGACCAGACCTACAATGAGCAGTTCTTC
CDR3: CASSPDQTYNEQFF